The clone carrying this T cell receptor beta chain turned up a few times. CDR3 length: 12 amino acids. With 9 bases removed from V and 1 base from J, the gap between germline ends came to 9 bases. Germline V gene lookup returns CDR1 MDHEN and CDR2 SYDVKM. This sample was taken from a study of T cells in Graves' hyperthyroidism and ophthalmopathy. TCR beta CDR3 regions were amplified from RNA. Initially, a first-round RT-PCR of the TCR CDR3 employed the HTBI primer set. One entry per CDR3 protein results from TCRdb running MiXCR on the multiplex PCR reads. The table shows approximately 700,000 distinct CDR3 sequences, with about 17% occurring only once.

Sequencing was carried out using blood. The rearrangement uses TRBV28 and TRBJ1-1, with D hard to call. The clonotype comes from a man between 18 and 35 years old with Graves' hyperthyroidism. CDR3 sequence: CASTQENTEAFF. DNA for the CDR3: TGTGCCAGTACGCAGGAGAACACTGAAGCTTTCTTT.